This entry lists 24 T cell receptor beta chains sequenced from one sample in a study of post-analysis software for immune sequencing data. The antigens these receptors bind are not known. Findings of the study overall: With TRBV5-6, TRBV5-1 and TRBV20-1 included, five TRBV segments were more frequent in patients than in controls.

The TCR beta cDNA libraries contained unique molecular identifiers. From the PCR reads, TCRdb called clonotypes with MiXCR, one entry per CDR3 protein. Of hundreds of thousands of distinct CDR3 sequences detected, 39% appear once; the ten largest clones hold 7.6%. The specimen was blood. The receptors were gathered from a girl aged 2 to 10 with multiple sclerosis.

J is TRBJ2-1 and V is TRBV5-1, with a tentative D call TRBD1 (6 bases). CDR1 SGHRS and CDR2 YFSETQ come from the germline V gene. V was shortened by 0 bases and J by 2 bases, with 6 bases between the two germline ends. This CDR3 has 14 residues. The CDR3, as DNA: TGCGCCAGCAGCTTGGGGGGGCCCTACAATGAGCAGTTCTTC. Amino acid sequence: CASSLGGPYNEQFF.

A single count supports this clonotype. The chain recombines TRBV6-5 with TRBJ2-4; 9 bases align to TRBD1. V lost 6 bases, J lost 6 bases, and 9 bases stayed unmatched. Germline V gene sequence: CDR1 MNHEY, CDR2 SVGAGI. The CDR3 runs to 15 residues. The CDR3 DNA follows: TGTGCCAGCAGCCCGGGACAGGGTGGGAGAAACATTCAGTACTTC. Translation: CASSPGQGGRNIQYF.

This CDR3 is CASSTITQGGNEQYF. DNA of the CDR3: TGTGCCAGCAGTACAATCACACAAGGGGGGAATGAGCAGTACTTC. The chain couples TRBV6-6 to TRBJ2-5; the D call may be TRBD1 or TRBD2 (6 bases each). The CDR3 is 15 residues long. Trimming stripped 5 bases from V and 11 bases from J, with 24 bases between. CDR1 MNHNY and CDR2 SVGAGI come from the germline V gene (reference sequence).

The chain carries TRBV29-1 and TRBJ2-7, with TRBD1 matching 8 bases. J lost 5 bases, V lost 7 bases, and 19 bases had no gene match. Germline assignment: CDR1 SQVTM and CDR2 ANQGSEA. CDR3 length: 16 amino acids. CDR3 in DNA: TGCAGCGCTTCGACAGGGGATATTAAAACCCCCCACGAGCAGTACTTC. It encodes CSASTGDIKTPHEQYF.

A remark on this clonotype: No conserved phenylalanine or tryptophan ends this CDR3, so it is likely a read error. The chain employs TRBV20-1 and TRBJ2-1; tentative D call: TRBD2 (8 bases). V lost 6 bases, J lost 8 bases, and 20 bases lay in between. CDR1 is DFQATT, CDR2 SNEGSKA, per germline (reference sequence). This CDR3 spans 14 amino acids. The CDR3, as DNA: TGCAGTGCCGCCGGGACTAGGGGGCTTTATGAGCAGTTCTGC. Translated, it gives CSAAGTRGLYEQFC.

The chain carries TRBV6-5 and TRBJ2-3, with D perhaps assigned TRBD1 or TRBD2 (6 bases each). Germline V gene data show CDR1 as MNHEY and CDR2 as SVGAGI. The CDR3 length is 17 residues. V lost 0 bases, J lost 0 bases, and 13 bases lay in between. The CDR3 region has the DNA TGTGCCAGCAGTTACTCCCCCGGGGGCCCTAGCACAGATACGCAGTATTTT. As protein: CASSYSPGGPSTDTQYF.

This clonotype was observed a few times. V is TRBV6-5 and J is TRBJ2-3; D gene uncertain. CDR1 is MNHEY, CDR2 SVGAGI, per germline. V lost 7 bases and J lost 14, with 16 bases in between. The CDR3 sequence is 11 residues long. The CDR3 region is CASTSLGSWYF. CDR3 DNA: TGTGCCAGCACCTCCCTAGGGTCGTGGTATTTT.

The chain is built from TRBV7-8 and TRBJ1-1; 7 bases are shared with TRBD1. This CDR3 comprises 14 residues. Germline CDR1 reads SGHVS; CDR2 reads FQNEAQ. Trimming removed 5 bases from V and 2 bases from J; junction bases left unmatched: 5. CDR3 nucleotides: TGTGCCAGCAGCGTGACAGGGATTAACACTGAAGCTTTCTTT. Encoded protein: CASSVTGINTEAFF.

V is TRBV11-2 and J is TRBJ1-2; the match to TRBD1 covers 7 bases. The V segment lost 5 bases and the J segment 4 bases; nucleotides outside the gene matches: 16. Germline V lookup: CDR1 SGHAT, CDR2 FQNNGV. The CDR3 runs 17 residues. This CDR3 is CASSPTAHIPGGYGYTF. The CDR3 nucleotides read TGTGCCAGCAGCCCCACTGCACATATTCCAGGGGGCTATGGCTACACCTTC. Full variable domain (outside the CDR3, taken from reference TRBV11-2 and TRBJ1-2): EAGVAQSPRYKIIEKRQSVAFWCNPISGHATLYWYQQILGQGPKLLIQFQNNGVVDDSQLPKDRFSAERLKGVDSTLKIQPAKLEDSAVYLCASSPTAHIPGGYGYTFGSGTRLTVV.

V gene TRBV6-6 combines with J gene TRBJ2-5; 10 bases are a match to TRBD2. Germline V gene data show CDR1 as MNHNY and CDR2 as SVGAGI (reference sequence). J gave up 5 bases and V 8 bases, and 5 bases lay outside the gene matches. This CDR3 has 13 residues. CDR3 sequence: CASWASGSETQYF. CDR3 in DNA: TGTGCCAGCTGGGCTAGCGGGAGTGAGACCCAGTACTTC.

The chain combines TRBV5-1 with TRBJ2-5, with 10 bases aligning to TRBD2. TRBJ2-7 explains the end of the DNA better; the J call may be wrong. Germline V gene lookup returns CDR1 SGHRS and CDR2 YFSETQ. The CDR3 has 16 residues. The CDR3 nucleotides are TGCGCCAGCAGCTTGAAGGGTAGCGGGGGGCCTTTCGAGCAGTACTTC. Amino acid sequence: CASSLKGSGGPFEQYF.

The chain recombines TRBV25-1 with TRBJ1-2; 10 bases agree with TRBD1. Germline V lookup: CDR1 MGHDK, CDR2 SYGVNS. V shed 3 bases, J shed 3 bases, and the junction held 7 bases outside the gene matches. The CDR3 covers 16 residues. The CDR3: CASSDSPGQGYYGYTF. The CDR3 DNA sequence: TGTGCCAGCAGTGACTCGCCGGGACAGGGGTACTATGGCTACACCTTC.

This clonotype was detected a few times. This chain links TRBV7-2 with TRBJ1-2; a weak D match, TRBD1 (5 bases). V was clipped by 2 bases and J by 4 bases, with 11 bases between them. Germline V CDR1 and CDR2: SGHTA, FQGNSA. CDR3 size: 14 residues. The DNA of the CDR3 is TGTGCCAGCAGCTTACGTCGGGGCCCCTATGGCTACACCTTC. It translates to CASSLRRGPYGYTF.

The CDR3 protein is CASTLRDGRPQHF. The CDR3 DNA reads as TGTGCCAGCACCCTGCGGGATGGAAGGCCCCAGCATTTT. The chain joins TRBV12-3 or TRBV12-4 to TRBJ1-5; the D is unclear. Deletions cut 7 bases from V and 9 bases from J, with 16 bases between. The CDR3 totals 13 residues.

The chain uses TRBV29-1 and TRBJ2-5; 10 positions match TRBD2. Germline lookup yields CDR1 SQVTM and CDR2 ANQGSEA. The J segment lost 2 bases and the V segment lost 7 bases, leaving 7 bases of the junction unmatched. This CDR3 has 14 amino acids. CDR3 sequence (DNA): TGCAGCGCCCCCGGGACTAGCGAGCAAGAGACCCAGTACTTC. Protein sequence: CSAPGTSEQETQYF.

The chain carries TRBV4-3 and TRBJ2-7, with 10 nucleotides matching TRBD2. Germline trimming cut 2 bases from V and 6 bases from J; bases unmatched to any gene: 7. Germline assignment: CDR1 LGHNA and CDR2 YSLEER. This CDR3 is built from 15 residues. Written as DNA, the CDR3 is TGCGCCAGCAGCCAACAACTAGCGGGGAGGTTCGAGCAGTACTTC. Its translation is CASSQQLAGRFEQYF.

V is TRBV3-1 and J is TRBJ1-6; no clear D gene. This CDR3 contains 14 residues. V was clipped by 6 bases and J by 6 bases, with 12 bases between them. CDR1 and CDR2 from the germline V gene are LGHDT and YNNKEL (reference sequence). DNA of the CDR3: TGTGCCAGCAGGGAGGATCCTGCTAATTCACCCCTCCACTTT. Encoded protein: CASREDPANSPLHF.

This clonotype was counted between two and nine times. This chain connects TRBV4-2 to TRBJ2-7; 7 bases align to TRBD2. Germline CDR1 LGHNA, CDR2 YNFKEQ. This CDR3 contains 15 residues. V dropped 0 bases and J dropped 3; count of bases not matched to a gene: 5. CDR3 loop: CASSQDRLAVYEQYF. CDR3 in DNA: TGTGCCAGCAGCCAAGATCGCCTAGCGGTCTACGAGCAGTACTTC.

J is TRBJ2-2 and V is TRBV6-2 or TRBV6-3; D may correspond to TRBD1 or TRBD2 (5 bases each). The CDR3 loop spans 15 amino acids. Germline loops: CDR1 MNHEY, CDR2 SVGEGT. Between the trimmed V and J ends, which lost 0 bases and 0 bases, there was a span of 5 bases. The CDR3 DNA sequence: TGTGCCAGCAGTTACTCGGGGGCGAACACCGGGGAGCTGTTTTTT. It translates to CASSYSGANTGELFF.

The chain's CDR3 is CASSETGSNEQYF. The CDR3 DNA reads as TGTGCCAGCAGCGAGACAGGGTCTAACGAGCAGTACTTC. The chain has TRBV27 and TRBJ2-7; 7 bases agree with TRBD1. The germline CDR1 and CDR2 sequences are MNHEY and SMNVEV (reference sequence). The CDR3 runs to 13 residues. The V gene end was trimmed by 6 bases and the J gene end by 5 bases; junction bases not matched to a gene: 7.

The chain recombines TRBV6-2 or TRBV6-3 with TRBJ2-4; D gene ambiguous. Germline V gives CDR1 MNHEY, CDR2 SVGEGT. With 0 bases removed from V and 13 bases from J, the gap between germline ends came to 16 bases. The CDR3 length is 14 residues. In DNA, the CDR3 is TGTGCCAGCAGTTACTCTGGGCCTAGAGGTTGGCAGTACTTC. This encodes CASSYSGPRGWQYF.

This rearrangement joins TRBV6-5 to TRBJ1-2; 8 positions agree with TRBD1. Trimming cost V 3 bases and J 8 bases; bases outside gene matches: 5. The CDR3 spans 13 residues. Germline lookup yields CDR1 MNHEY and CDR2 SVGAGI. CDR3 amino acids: CASSYRDRRGYTF. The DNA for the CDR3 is TGTGCCAGCAGTTATCGGGACAGGAGGGGCTACACCTTC.

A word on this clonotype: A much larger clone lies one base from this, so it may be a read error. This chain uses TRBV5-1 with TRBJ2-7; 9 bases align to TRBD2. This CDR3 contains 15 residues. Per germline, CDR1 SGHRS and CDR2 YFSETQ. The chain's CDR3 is CASSLVSGSTYEQDF. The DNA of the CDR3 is TGCGCCAGCAGCTTGGTTAGCGGGAGTACCTACGAGCAGGACTTC.

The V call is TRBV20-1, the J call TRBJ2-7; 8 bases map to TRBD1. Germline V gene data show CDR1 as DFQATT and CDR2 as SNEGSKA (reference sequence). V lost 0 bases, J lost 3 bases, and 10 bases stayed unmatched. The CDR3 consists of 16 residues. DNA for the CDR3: TGCAGTGCTAGAGATCTGTTGGCAGGGGGCTTCTACGAGCAGTACTTC. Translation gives CSARDLLAGGFYEQYF.